This T cell receptor (beta chain) was observed in a study of blood T cell repertoires in COVID-19. CDR1 is MNHEY, CDR2 SVGEGT, per germline. This CDR3 contains 15 residues. The trim removed 6 bases at V and 4 bases at J, leaving 7 bases unmatched. In the original processing: Estimation of nucleated cell counts was performed using reference gene primer amplification. The protocol was immunoSEQ multiplex PCR, while the TCRdb copy is restricted to in-frame clones and leaves out a portion. V and J calls and clone size are those listed in that table; D and trimming were worked out from the DNA. The sample shows some 240,000 clones, around 83% of them seen only once.

The sequence derives from an elderly woman with acute or convalescent COVID-19. The V call is TRBV6-2 or TRBV6-3, the J call TRBJ1-5; 9 bases agree with TRBD1. The sequencing input was peripheral blood. CDR3 residues: CASSPTGGGNQPQHF. The CDR3 bases are TGTGCCAGCAGCCCAACAGGGGGCGGAAATCAGCCCCAGCATTTT.